This T cell receptor beta chain was profiled in a study of CXCR3-negative and CXCR3-positive naive CD8 T cells. UMI-labeled TRB cDNA libraries were prepared by 5' RACE. TCRdb re-called the 5' RACE reads and catalogs CDR3 proteins one per entry, DNA excluded. This sample's table reports about 94,000 distinct CDR3 sequences. Study-level results: Greater hydrophobicity was found in TRB CDR3s of CXCR3-positive naive cells than of CXCR3-negative naive cells.

With regard to this clonotype: Its antigen is currently unknown.

Germline V gene lookup returns CDR1 SQVTM and CDR2 ANQGSEA. This CDR3 has 16 residues. Naive CD8+ T cells carried a CD45RO-CCR7+CD27+CD95- phenotype. The chain carries TRBV29-1 and TRBJ2-3; without DNA, the TCRdb call of TRBD2 cannot be checked. The origin of this receptor is a human donor in good health. Some clones in this sample may be carry-over from other donors' samples. The source material was naive CXCR3+ CD8+ T cells from blood. Sample subset: CD45RO-CCR7+CD27+CD95- naive CD8+ T cells expressing CXCR3 (TNR3+). The chain's CDR3 is CSVEGTSGRITDTQYF.